This T cell receptor beta chain comes out of a study of high-grade serous ovarian cancer treatment subgroups. V lost 9 bases and J lost 4, with 9 bases in between. The CDR3 has 11 amino acids. CDR1 is ENHRY and CDR2 is SYGVKD in the germline V gene. Tumor samples were obtained before definitive surgery or chemotherapy. As regards this clone: What it binds is unknown.

The protocol was immunoSEQ multiplex PCR, while the TCRdb copy is restricted to in-frame clones and leaves out a portion. The sample consists of roughly 3,000 clones, under 80% of them appearing once. Study results and limitations: Bulk tumor TCR sequencing gave no spatial information.

Sequencing was carried out using tumor tissue. This TCR came from a human donor with high-grade serous ovarian cancer. This chain joins TRBV10-3 and TRBJ1-1, with D possibly matching TRBD1 (5 bases). In DNA, the CDR3 is TGTGCCATTTCCCAGGGCACTGAAGCTTTCTTT. This translates into CAISQGTEAFF.